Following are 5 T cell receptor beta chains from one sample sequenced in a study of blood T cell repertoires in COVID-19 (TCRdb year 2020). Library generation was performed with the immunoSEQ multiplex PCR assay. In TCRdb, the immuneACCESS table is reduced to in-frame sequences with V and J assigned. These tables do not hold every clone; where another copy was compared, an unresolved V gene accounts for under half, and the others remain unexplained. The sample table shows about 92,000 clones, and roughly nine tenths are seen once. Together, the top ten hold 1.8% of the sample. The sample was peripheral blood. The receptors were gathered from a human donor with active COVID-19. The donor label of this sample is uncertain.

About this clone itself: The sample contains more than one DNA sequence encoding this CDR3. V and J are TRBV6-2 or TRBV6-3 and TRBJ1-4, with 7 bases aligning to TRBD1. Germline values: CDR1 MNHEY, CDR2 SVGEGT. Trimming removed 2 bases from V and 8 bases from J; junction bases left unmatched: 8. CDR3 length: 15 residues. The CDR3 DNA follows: TGTGCCAGCAGTTACGGACAGGAAGATGGCGAAAAACTGTTTTTT. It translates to CASSYGQEDGEKLFF.

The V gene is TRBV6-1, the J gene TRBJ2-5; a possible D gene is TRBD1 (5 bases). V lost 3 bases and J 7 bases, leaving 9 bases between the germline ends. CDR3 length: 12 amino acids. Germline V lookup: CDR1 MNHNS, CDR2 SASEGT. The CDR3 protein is CASSDRDRTQYF. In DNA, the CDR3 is TGTGCCAGCAGTGACAGGGATCGGACCCAGTACTTC.

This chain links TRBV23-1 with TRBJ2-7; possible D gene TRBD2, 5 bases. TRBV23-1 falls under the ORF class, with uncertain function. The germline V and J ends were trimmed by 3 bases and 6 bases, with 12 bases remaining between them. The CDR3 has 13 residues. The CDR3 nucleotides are TGCGCCAGCAGTCACAAGGACTCTTGCGAGCAGTACTTC. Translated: CASSHKDSCEQYF.

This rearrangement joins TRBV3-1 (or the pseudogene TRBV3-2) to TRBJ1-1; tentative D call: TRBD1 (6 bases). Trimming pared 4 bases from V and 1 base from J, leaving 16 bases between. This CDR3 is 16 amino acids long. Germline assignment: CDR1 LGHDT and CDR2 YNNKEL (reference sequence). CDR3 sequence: CASSLSAGGQNTEAFF. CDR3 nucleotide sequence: TGTGCCAGCAGCCTTTCCGCGGGGGGACAGAACACTGAAGCTTTCTTT.

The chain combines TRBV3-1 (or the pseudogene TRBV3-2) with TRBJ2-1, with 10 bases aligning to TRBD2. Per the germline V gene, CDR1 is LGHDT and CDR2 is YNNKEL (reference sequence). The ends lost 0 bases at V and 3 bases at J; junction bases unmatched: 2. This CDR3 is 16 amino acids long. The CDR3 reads CASSQESGGDYNEQFF. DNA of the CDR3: TGTGCCAGCAGCCAAGAAAGCGGGGGGGACTACAATGAGCAGTTCTTC.